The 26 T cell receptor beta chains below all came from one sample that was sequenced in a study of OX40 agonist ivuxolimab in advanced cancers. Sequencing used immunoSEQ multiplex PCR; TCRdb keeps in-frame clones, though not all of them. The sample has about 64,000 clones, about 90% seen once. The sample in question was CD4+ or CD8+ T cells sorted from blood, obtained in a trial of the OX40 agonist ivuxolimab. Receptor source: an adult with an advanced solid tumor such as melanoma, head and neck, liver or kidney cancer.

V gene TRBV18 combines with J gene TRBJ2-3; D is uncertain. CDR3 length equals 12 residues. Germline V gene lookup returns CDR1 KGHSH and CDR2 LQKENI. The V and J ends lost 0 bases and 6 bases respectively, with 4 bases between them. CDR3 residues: CASSPPQDTQYF. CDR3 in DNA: TGTGCCAGCTCACCACCTCAGGATACGCAGTATTTT.

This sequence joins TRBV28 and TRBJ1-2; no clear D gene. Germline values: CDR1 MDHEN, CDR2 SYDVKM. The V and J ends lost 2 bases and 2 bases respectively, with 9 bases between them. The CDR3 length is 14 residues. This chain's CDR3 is CASSLSTRNYGYTF. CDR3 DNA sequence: TGTGCCAGCAGTTTAAGTACCAGGAACTATGGCTACACCTTC.

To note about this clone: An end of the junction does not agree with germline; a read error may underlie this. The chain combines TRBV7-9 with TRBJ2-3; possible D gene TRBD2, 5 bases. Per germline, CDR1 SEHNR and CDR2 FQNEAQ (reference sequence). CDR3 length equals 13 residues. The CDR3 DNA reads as TGTGCCAGCAGCTTATCTACGACTCAAGCCGCGGGTTTT. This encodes CASSLSTTQAAGF.

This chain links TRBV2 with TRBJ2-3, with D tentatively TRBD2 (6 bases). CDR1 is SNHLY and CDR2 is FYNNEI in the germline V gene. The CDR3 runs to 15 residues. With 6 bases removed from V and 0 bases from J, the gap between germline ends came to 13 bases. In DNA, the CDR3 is TGTGCCAGCAGGGAGGGACCAATAAGCACAGATACGCAGTATTTT. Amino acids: CASREGPISTDTQYF.

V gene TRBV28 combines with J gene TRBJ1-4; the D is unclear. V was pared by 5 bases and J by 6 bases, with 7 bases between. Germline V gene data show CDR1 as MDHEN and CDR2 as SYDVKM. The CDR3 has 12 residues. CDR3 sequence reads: CASSALHEKLFF. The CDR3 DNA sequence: TGTGCCAGCAGTGCTCTTCATGAAAAACTGTTTTTT.

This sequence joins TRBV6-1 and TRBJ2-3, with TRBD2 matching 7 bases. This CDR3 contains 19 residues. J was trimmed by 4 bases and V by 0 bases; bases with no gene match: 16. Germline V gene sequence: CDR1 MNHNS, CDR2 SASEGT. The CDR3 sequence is CASSEALLGGGFIADTQYF. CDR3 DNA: TGTGCCAGCAGTGAAGCGCTTCTGGGGGGAGGGTTTATAGCAGATACGCAGTATTTT.

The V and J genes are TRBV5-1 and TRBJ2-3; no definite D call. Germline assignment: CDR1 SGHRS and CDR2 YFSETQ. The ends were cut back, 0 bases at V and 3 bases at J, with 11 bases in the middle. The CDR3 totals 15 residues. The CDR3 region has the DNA TGCGCCAGCAGCTTGGCCTCCGCGTCGACAGATACGCAGTATTTT. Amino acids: CASSLASASTDTQYF.

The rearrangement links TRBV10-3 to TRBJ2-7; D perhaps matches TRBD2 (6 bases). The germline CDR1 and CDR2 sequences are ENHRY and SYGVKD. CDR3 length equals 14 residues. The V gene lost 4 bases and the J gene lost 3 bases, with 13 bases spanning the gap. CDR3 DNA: TGTGCCATCAGTGCATCGGGAGCGTACTACGAGCAGTACTTC. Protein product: CAISASGAYYEQYF.

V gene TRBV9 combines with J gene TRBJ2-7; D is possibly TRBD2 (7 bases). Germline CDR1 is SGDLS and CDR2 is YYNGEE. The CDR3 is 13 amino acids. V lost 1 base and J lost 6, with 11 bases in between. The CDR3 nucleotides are TGTGCCAGCAGCGTAACTGCGGGGGCCGAGCAGTACTTC. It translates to CASSVTAGAEQYF.

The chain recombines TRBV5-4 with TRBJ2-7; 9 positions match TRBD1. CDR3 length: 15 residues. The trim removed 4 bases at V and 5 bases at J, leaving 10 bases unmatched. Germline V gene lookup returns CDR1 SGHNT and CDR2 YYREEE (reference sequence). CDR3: CASSHSGTGIHEQYF. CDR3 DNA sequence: TGTGCCAGCAGCCATTCCGGGACAGGGATTCACGAGCAGTACTTC.

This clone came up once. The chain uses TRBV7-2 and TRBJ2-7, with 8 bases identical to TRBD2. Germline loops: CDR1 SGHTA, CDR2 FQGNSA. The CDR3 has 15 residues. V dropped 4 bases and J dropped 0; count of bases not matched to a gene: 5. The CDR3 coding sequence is TGTGCCAGCAGCTCCCGGGGGGGGATCTCCTACGAGCAGTACTTC. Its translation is CASSSRGGISYEQYF.

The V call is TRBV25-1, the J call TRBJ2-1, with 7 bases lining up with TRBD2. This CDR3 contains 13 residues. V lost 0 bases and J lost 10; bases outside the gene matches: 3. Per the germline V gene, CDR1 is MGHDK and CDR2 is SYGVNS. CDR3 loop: CASSEYRAGEQFF. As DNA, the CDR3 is TGTGCCAGCAGTGAATATCGAGCGGGAGAGCAGTTCTTC.

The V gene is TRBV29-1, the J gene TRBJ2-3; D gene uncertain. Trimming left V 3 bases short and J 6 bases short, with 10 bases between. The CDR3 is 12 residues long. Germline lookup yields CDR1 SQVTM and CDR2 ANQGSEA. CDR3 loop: CSVEGGSDTQYF. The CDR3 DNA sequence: TGCAGCGTTGAGGGTGGGTCCGATACGCAGTATTTT.

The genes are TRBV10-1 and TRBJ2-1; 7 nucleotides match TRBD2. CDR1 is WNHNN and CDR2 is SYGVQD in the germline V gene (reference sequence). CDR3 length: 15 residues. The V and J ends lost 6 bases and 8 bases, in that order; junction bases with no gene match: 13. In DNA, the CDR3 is TGCGCCAGCAGCCCAGGGAGGGATACTGCCGATGAGCAGTTCTTC. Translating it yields CASSPGRDTADEQFF.

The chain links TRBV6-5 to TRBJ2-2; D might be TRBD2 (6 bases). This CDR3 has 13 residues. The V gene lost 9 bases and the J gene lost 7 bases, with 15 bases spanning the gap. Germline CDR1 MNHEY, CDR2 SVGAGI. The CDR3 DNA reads TGTGCCAGTCGGGACCCCGGGGGCGGGGAGCTGTTTTTT. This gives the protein CASRDPGGGELFF.

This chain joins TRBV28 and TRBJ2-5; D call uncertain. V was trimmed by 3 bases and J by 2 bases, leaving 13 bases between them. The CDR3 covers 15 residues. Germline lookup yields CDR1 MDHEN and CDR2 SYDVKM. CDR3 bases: TGTGCCAGCAGTTTGCGACGGGTGATACAAGAGACCCAGTACTTC. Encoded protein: CASSLRRVIQETQYF.

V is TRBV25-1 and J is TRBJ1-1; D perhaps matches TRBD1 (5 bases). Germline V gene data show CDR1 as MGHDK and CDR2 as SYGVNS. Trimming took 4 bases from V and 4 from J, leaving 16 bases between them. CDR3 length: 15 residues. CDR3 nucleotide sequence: TGTGCCAGCAGTGGCCCGGGCCAGGGAGGCACTGAAGCTTTCTTT. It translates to CASSGPGQGGTEAFF.

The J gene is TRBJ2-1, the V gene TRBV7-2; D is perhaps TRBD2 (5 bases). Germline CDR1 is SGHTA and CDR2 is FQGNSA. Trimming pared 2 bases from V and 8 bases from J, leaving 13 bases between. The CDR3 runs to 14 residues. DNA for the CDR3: TGTGCCAGCAGCTTAAACGCGGGCTGGTATGAGCAGTTCTTC. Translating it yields CASSLNAGWYEQFF.

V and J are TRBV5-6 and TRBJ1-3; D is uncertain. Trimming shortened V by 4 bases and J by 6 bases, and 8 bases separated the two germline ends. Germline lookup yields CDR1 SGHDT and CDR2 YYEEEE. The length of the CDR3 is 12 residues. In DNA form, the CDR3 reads TGTGCCAGCAGCGCCGGCAAAAACACCATATATTTT. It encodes CASSAGKNTIYF.

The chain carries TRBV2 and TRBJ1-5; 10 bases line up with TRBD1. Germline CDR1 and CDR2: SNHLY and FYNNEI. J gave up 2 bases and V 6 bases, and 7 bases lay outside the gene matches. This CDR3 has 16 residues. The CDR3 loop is CASSSRDRGGNQPQHF. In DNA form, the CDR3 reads TGTGCCAGCAGCAGCCGGGACAGGGGCGGCAATCAGCCCCAGCATTTT.

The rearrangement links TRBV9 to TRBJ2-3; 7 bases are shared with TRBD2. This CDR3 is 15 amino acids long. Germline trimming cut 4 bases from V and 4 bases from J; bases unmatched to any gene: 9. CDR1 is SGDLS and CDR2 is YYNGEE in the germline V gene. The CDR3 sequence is CASSRGGSYADTQYF. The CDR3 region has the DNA TGTGCCAGCAGCAGAGGCGGGAGTTACGCAGATACGCAGTATTTT.

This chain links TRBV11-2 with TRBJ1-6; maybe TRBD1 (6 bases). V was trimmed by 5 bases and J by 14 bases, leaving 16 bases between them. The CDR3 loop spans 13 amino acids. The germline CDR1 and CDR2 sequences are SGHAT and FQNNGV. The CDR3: CASSQGFRAALHF. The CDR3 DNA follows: TGTGCCAGCAGCCAGGGGTTCAGGGCGGCCCTCCACTTT.

In nucleotides, the CDR3 is TGTGCCAGCAGCTTAGCCGGGACAGGGGAGACCCAGTACTTC. It translates to CASSLAGTGETQYF. The chain carries TRBV7-8 and TRBJ2-5; the match to TRBD1 covers 9 bases. The trim removed 0 bases at V and 5 bases at J, leaving 1 base unmatched. There are 14 residues in the CDR3. Germline-derived CDR1 and CDR2 are SGHVS and FQNEAQ.

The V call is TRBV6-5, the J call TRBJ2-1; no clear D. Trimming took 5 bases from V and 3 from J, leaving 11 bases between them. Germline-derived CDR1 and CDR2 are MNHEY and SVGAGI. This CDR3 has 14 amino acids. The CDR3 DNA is TGTGCCAGCAGTCCACCTAGTAGCTACAATGAGCAGTTCTTC. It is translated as CASSPPSSYNEQFF.

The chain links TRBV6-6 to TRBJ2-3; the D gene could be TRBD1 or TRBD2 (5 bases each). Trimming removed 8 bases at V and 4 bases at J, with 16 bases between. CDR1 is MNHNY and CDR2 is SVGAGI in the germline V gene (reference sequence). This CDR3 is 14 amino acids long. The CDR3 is CASGGEVGSDTQYF. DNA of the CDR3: TGTGCCAGCGGGGGAGAGGTCGGTTCAGATACGCAGTATTTT.

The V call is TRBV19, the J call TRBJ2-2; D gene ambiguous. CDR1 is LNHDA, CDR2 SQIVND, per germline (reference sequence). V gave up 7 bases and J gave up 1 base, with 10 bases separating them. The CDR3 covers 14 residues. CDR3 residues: CASTPGQNTGELFF. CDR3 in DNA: TGTGCCAGTACCCCGGGCCAGAACACCGGGGAGCTGTTTTTT.